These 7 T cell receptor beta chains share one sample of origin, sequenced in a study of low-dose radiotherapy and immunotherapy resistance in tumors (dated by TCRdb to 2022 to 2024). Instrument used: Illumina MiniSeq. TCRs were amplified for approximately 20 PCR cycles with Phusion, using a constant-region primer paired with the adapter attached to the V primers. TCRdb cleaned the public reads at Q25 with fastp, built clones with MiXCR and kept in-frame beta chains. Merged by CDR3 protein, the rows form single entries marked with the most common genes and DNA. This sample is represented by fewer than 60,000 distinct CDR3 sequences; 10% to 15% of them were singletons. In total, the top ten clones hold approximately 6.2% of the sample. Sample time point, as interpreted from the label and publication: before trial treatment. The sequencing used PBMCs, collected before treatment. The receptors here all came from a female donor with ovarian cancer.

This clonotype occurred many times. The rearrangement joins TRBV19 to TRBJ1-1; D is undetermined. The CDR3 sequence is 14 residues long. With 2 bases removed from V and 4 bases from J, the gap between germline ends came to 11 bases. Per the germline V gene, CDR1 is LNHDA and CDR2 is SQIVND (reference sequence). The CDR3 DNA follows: TGTGCCAGTAGTATATTCGGGATAGGCACTGAAGCTTTCTTT. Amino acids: CASSIFGIGTEAFF.

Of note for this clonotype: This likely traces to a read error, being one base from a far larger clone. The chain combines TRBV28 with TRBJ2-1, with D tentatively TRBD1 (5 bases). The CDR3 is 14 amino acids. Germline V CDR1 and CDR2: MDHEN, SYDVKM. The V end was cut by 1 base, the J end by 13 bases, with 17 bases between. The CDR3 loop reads CASSLSAAQGTQFF. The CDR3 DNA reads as TGTGCCAGCAGTTTATCTGCGGCCCAGGGAACCCAGTTCTTC.

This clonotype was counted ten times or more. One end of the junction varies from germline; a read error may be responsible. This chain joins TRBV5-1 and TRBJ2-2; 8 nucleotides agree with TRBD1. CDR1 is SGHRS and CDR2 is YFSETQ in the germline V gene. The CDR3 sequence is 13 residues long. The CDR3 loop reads CASSLTGAGELFF. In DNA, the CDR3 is TGTGCCAGCAGCTTGACAGGGGCCGGGGAGCTGTTTTTT.

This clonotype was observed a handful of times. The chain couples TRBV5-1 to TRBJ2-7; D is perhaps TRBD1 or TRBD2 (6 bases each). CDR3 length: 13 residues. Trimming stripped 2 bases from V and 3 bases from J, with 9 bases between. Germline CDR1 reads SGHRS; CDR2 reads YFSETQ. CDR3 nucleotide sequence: TGCGCCAGCAGCTTTGGAGGGGGCTACGAGCAGTACTTC. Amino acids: CASSFGGGYEQYF.

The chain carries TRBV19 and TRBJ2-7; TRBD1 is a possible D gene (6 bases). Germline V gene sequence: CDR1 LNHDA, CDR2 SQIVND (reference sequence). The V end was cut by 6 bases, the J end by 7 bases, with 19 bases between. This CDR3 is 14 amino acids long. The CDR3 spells CASSRDIRPREQYF. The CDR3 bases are TGTGCCAGTAGCCGGGACATTAGGCCCCGGGAGCAGTACTTC. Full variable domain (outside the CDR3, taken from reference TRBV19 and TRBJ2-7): DGGITQSPKYLFRKEGQNVTLSCEQNLNHDAMYWYRQDPGQGLRLIYYSQIVNDFQKGDIAEGYSVSREKKESFPLTVTSAQKNPTAFYLCASSRDIRPREQYFGPGTRLTVT.

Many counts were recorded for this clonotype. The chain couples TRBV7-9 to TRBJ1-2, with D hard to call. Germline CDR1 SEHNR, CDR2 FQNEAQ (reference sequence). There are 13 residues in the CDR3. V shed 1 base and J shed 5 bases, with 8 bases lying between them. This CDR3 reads CASSLVGPYGYTF. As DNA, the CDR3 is TGTGCCAGCAGCTTAGTCGGACCTTATGGCTACACCTTC.

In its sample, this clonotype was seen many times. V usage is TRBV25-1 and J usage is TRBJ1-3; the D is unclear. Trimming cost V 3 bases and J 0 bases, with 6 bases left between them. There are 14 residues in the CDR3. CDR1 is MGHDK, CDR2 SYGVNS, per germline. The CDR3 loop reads CASSDAGSGNTIYF. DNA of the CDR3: TGTGCCAGCAGTGATGCAGGCTCTGGAAACACCATATATTTT.